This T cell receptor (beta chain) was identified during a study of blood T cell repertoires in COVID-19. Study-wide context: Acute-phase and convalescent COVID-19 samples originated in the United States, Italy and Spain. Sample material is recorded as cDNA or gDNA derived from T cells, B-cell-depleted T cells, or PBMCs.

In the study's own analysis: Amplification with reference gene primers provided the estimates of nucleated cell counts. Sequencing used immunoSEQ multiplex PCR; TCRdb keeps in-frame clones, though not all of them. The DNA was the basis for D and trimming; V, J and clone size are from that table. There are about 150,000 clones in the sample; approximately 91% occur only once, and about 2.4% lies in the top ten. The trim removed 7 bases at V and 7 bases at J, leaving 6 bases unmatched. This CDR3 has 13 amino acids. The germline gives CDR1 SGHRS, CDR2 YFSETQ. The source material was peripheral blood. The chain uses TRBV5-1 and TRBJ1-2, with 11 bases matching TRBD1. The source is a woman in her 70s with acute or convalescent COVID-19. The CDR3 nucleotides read TGCGCCAGCTGGACCGGGACAGGGGGTGGCTACACCTTC. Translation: CASWTGTGGGYTF.